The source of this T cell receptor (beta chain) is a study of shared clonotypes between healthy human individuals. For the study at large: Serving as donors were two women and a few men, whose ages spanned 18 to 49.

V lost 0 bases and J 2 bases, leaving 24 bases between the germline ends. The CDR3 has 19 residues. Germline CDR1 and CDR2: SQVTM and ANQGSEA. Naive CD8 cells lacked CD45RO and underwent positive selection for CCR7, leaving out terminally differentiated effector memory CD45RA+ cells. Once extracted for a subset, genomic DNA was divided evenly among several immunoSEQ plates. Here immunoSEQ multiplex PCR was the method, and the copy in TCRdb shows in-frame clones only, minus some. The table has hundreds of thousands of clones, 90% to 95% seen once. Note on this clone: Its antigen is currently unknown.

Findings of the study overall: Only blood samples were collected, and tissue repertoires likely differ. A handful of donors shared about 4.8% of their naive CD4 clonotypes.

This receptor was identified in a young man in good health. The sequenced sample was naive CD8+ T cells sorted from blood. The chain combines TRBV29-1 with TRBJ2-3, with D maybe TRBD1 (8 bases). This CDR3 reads CSVEDRGATGGAYTDTQYF. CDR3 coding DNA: TGCAGCGTTGAAGATAGAGGGGCTACAGGGGGGGCGTACACAGATACGCAGTATTTT.